The 21 T cell receptor beta chains below all came from one sample that was sequenced in a study of T cell responses to AZD1222 COVID-19 vaccine. The assay was immunoSEQ multiplex PCR, and TCRdb's table has in-frame clones only and misses some. This table has tens of thousands of clones, approximately 79% appearing once. The sequences come from peripheral blood, collected on day 0 of MenACWY control vaccination. The origin of the receptors is an adult in good health.

This clone was seen only a few times. V is TRBV28 and J is TRBJ2-1; D is unresolved. The V end lost 5 bases, the J end lost 7 bases, and 21 bases lay between the germline ends. The germline gives CDR1 MDHEN, CDR2 SYDVKM. CDR3 length: 16 amino acids. The CDR3 DNA sequence: TGTGCCAGCAGTCAAACTGTGGGGTCGGTTACGAATGAGCAGTTCTTC. Its protein is CASSQTVGSVTNEQFF. Looking up the rest from reference TRBV28 and TRBJ2-1 gives the full variable domain: DVKVTQSSRYLVKRTGEKVFLECVQDMDHENMFWYRQDPGLGLRLIYFSYDVKMKEKGDIPEGYSVSREKKERFSLILESASTNQTSMYLCASSQTVGSVTNEQFFGPGTRLTVL.

This rearrangement joins TRBV5-4 to TRBJ1-1; D is undetermined. Germline values: CDR1 SGHNT, CDR2 YYREEE (reference sequence). The V end lost 4 bases, the J end lost 2 bases, and 12 bases lay between the germline ends. CDR3 length equals 14 residues. CDR3 protein: CASSPGFGNTEAFF. In DNA form, the CDR3 reads TGTGCCAGCAGCCCGGGATTTGGCAACACTGAAGCTTTCTTT.

The chain employs TRBV24-1 and TRBJ1-2; 7 bases map to TRBD1. Germline CDR1 and CDR2: KGHDR and SFDVKD. This CDR3 contains 15 residues. Trimming at V came to 7 bases and at J to 1 base, leaving 8 bases not matched to a gene. CDR3 bases: TGTGCCACCAGCCCTGGTCAGGGGGTTAACTATGGCTACACCTTC. Its protein product is CATSPGQGVNYGYTF.

This sequence joins TRBV6-5 and TRBJ1-3; 10 bases are shared with TRBD1. This CDR3 is built from 15 residues. After removal of 5 bases from V and 4 bases from J, the junction contained 5 bases not matched to a gene. The V gene's germline CDR1 is MNHEY and CDR2 SVGAGI. The chain's CDR3 is CASSRTGGDGNTIYF. CDR3 DNA: TGTGCCAGCAGTAGGACAGGGGGAGACGGAAACACCATATATTTT.

The rearrangement joins TRBV5-1 to TRBJ1-4, with 10 bases lining up with TRBD1. The V and J ends lost 5 bases and 0 bases, in that order; junction bases with no gene match: 7. This CDR3 is built from 17 residues. In germline, CDR1 is SGHRS, CDR2 YFSETQ. In DNA, the CDR3 is TGCGCCAGCAGACATAGGGGACAGGGGCCAACTAATGAAAAACTGTTTTTT. This gives the protein CASRHRGQGPTNEKLFF.

The chain joins TRBV5-1 to TRBJ1-1, with D possibly TRBD1 on 5 matching bases. The ends were cut back, 3 bases at V and 0 bases at J, with 15 bases in the middle. The germline gives CDR1 SGHRS, CDR2 YFSETQ. This CDR3 has 16 residues. The CDR3 DNA follows: TGCGCCAGCAGCTCTCTCGGGGCAGACATGAACACTGAAGCTTTCTTT. This gives the protein CASSSLGADMNTEAFF.

This clone was seen only a few times. The chain employs TRBV5-1 and TRBJ2-1; 9 bases are a match to TRBD1. CDR3 size: 16 residues. Germline values: CDR1 SGHRS, CDR2 YFSETQ. Trimming took 2 bases from V and 8 from J; bases not matched to a gene: 11. CDR3 region: CASSLSLGQGYDEQFF. CDR3 bases: TGCGCCAGCAGCTTAAGTCTAGGACAGGGGTACGATGAGCAGTTCTTC.

This clone was picked up a small number of times. The chain joins TRBV2 to TRBJ1-6; TRBD1 agrees at 10 bases. With 7 bases clipped from V and 8 bases from J, the junction kept 11 bases outside the gene matches. CDR1 is SNHLY, CDR2 FYNNEI, per germline. The CDR3 totals 16 residues. CDR3 sequence reads: CASKTGTGASYSPLHF. The CDR3 coding sequence is TGTGCCAGCAAGACCGGGACAGGGGCTTCATATTCACCCCTCCACTTT.

V usage is TRBV5-3 and J usage is TRBJ2-7, with 10 nucleotides matching TRBD1. TRBV5-3 is labeled an ORF, and its function is uncertain. The trim removed 5 bases at V and 4 bases at J, leaving 21 bases unmatched. CDR3 size: 19 residues. The CDR3, as DNA: TGTGCCAGAAGGCCCCGGGACAGGGGAAAGAATGAGGTAGTTTACGAGCAGTACTTC. This encodes CARRPRDRGKNEVVYEQYF.

CDR3 protein: CASRGTSGRDEQFF. In nucleotides, the CDR3 is TGTGCCAGCAGGGGGACTAGCGGGAGGGATGAGCAGTTCTTC. The rearrangement joins TRBV6-5 to TRBJ2-1; 16 bases line up with TRBD2. After removal of 6 bases from V and 8 bases from J, the junction contained 1 base not matched to a gene. Germline V gene data show CDR1 as MNHEY and CDR2 as SVGAGI. This CDR3 spans 14 amino acids.

To note about this clone: An end of the junction does not agree with germline; a read error may underlie this. V is TRBV4-1 and J is TRBJ2-7; 9 bases line up with TRBD1. The CDR3 is made up of 14 amino acids. CDR1 MGHRA and CDR2 YSYEKL come from the germline V gene. CDR3: CASSHPGQGLSTHF. CDR3 in DNA: TGCGCCAGCAGCCACCCGGGACAGGGCCTCTCCACACACTTC.

The V gene is TRBV28, the J gene TRBJ2-2; D uncertain. Germline V CDR1 and CDR2: MDHEN, SYDVKM. V lost 7 bases and J 4 bases, leaving 13 bases between the germline ends. The CDR3 has 14 amino acids. This CDR3 reads CASITSTGTGELFF. In DNA form, the CDR3 reads TGTGCCAGCATCACATCCACGGGCACCGGGGAGCTGTTTTTT.

CDR3 nucleotide sequence: TGTGCCACCAGCAGAGTTCAGGGGCAGCAGTTCTTC. As protein: CATSRVQGQQFF. The V call is TRBV15, the J call TRBJ2-1; D may be TRBD1 (6 bases). CDR1 is LNHNV, CDR2 YYDKDF, per germline (reference sequence). The ends were cut back, 1 base at V and 11 bases at J, with 9 bases in the middle. The CDR3 spans 12 residues.

This clone was observed a handful of times. This chain links TRBV4-1 with TRBJ2-3; TRBD1 matches at 10 bases. The trim removed 0 bases at V and 4 bases at J, leaving 4 bases unmatched. The CDR3 totals 16 residues. Germline V gene sequence: CDR1 MGHRA, CDR2 YSYEKL. CDR3 residues: CASSQDLGQGADTQYF. The CDR3 region has the DNA TGCGCCAGCAGCCAAGATCTCGGACAGGGGGCAGATACGCAGTATTTT.

The V gene is TRBV7-9, the J gene TRBJ1-1; maybe TRBD1 (5 bases). The CDR3 contains 15 residues. The germline V and J ends were trimmed by 3 bases and 11 bases, with 22 bases remaining between them. From germline, CDR1 is SEHNR and CDR2 FQNEAQ (reference sequence). The CDR3 bases are TGTGCCAGCAGCTTCTTCGGGACCGACACAGCTGGGGCTTTCTTT. Translation: CASSFFGTDTAGAFF.

This chain connects TRBV5-1 to TRBJ2-3; D is possibly TRBD2 (6 bases). V was clipped by 0 bases and J by 0 bases, with 11 bases between them. Looked up from germline, CDR1 is SGHRS and CDR2 is YFSETQ. The CDR3 covers 16 residues. DNA for the CDR3: TGCGCCAGCAGCTTGGACGGGGGTGGGAGCACAGATACGCAGTATTTT. Amino acids: CASSLDGGGSTDTQYF.

This clone has just a few counts. The genes are TRBV19 and TRBJ1-5, with 7 bases fitting TRBD1. This CDR3 is built from 16 residues. Germline-derived CDR1 and CDR2 are LNHDA and SQIVND (reference sequence). V lost 4 bases and J lost 0; bases outside the gene matches: 6. CDR3 DNA: TGTGCCAGTAGTAGAGGGGGCAGCTTTAGCAATCAGCCCCAGCATTTT. Encoded protein: CASSRGGSFSNQPQHF.

This clone appeared once. CDR3 region: CASDATGTSNQPQHF. The CDR3, as DNA: TGTGCCAGCGACGCCACAGGGACTAGCAATCAGCCCCAGCATTTT. This chain joins TRBV28 and TRBJ1-5; D is perhaps TRBD1 (6 bases). CDR1 is MDHEN and CDR2 is SYDVKM in the germline V gene. V was cut by 8 bases and J by 0 bases, with 14 bases left in between. The CDR3 sequence is 15 residues long.

For the CDR3, the DNA is TGTGCCAGCAGCTTACGGGACAGGGTTTTCGAGCAGTACTTC. Protein product: CASSLRDRVFEQYF. This rearrangement joins TRBV7-9 to TRBJ2-7; 9 bases agree with TRBD1. Germline V lookup: CDR1 SEHNR, CDR2 FQNEAQ (reference sequence). The CDR3 spans 14 residues. The V gene end was trimmed by 2 bases and the J gene end by 6 bases; junction bases not matched to a gene: 5.

V usage is TRBV7-2 and J usage is TRBJ1-5; D is unresolved. This CDR3 region has 15 residues. V lost 2 bases to trimming and J lost 0 bases, with 8 bases between them. From germline, CDR1 is SGHTA and CDR2 FQGNSA. The CDR3 nucleotides read TGTGCCAGCAGCTTACGCCGGAGTAGCAATCAGCCCCAGCATTTT. It translates to CASSLRRSSNQPQHF.

The chain employs TRBV5-1 and TRBJ2-1; 8 nucleotides agree with TRBD2. The V gene end was trimmed by 0 bases and the J gene end by 1 base; junction bases not matched to a gene: 3. This CDR3 region has 16 residues. Germline V CDR1 and CDR2: SGHRS, YFSETQ. The CDR3 region has the DNA TGCGCCAGCAGCTTGGCCGGGGGGGCATCCTACAATGAGCAGTTCTTC. Protein: CASSLAGGASYNEQFF.